The rows below give T cell receptor beta chains drawn from one sample of a study of read filtering for tumor transcriptome and immune sequencing. Each CDR3 protein is one row after TCRdb ran MiXCR on the reads. The sample includes over 35,000 distinct CDR3 sequences, 13% of them seen just once. Sequenced sample: a population of CD138-negative cells sorted from bone marrow. The receptors derive from a donor aged 40 or over with multiple myeloma. Each CDR3 is given with its conserved first and last residue. The D gene is left open where the match is weak. The size field is filled for only some rows; it gives once, few, many or a size class.

cdr3_length	v_call	j_call	d_call	clone_size	cdr3_nt	cdr3_aa
12	TRBV29-1	TRBJ2-7	TRBD1	few	TGCAGCGTACAGGGGAACTCCTACGAGCAGTACTTC	CSVQGNSYEQYF
16	TRBV7-8	TRBJ1-4	-	many	TGTGCCAGCAGGCCAAGGACCCCTGCAACTAATGAAAAACTGTTTTTT	CASRPRTPATNEKLFF
15	TRBV15	TRBJ2-3	-	many	TGTGCCACCAGCAGAGTACTCCCCGATGGAGATACGCAGTATTTT	CATSRVLPDGDTQYF
13	TRBV2	TRBJ2-2	-	-	TGTGCCAGCACGCGGACGAACACCGGGGAGCTGTTTTTT	CASTRTNTGELFF
15	TRBV20-1	TRBJ2-3	TRBD2	-	TGCAGTGCTGGGTCGCGGGAGGCAGGCACAGACACGCAGTATTTT	CSAGSREAGTDTQYF
14	TRBV29-1	TRBJ1-5	TRBD1	many	TGCAGCGTTGTGCAGGGGGCGGGGGGACAGCCCCAGCATTTT	CSVVQGAGGQPQHF
13	TRBV27	TRBJ2-3	TRBD2	-	TGTGCCAGCAGTTTACGGAGGGAGGGGTCGCAGTATTTT	CASSLRREGSQYF
15	TRBV11-2	TRBJ2-1	TRBD2	many	TGTGCCAGCAGCTGGGGACTAGCGGGAGACGGCGAGCAGTTCTTC	CASSWGLAGDGEQFF
14	TRBV6-2/TRBV6-3	TRBJ2-1	-	many	TGTGCCAGCAGCCATACCGGGGAGACGGGTGAGCAGTTCTTC	CASSHTGETGEQFF
13	TRBV20-1	TRBJ2-3	TRBD2	many	TGCAGTGCATCTAGCGGGAGTTCAGATACGCAGTATTTT	CSASSGSSDTQYF
16	TRBV6-5	TRBJ2-7	TRBD1	many	TGTGCCAGCAGACCTAACCTCAGACAGGGTGGTCACGAGCAGTACTTC	CASRPNLRQGGHEQYF
9	TRBV20-1	TRBJ2-5	-	many	TGCAGTGCTGGTTCAACCCAGTACTTC	CSAGSTQYF
15	TRBV12-3/TRBV12-4	TRBJ2-1	TRBD2	medium-sized	TGTGCCAGCAGTCCACGACTAGCGGGAGTCACTGAGCAGTTCTTC	CASSPRLAGVTEQFF
16	TRBV13	TRBJ2-7	-	-	TGTGCCAGCAGCTCTTTGGCGGGACTTAGCTCCTACGAGCAGTACTTC	CASSSLAGLSSYEQYF
14	TRBV28	TRBJ2-3	-	many	TGTGCCAGCCTCGAGGCCACCACCACAGATACGCAGTATTTT	CASLEATTTDTQYF
14	TRBV20-1	TRBJ1-1	TRBD1	many	TGCAGTGCTAGAGCGACAGGGGGGAACACTGAAGCTTTCTTT	CSARATGGNTEAFF
14	TRBV7-9	TRBJ1-4	-	many	TGTGCCAGCAGCTTAACGACAACTCGGGAAAAACTGTTTTTT	CASSLTTTREKLFF
19	TRBV20-1	TRBJ2-5	TRBD2	few	TGCAGTGCTACCCCGGGACTAGCGGGAGGGCCTGGGGCTCAAGAGACCCAGCACTTC	CSATPGLAGGPGAQETQHF
17	TRBV7-9	TRBJ2-2	TRBD2	many	TGTGCCAGCAGCTCAAGAGGACTAGCGGGCAACACCGGGGAGCTGTTTTTT	CASSSRGLAGNTGELFF
14	TRBV6-6	TRBJ2-1	TRBD1	many	TGTGCCAGCAGTTTGGACAGGGGCTACAATGAGCAGTTCTTC	CASSLDRGYNEQFF
15	TRBV11-2	TRBJ2-1	TRBD2	many	TGTGCCAGCAGCTTACTAGCGGGTTCCTACAATGAGCAGTTCTTC	CASSLLAGSYNEQFF
13	TRBV5-1	TRBJ2-1	-	many	TGCGCCAGCAGCTTCGTGGAGCGCAATGAGCAGTTCTTC	CASSFVERNEQFF
14	TRBV9	TRBJ2-3	-	many	TGTGCCAGCGGAGGCGCGGGGTACCAGGATACGCAGTATTTT	CASGGAGYQDTQYF
16	TRBV21-1	TRBJ2-3	-	many	TGTGCCAGCAGCAAAGAACTAGCGGGAGACGCAGATACGCAGTATTTT	CASSKELAGDADTQYF
14	TRBV4-1	TRBJ1-1	TRBD1	-	TGCGCCAGCAGCCATCCCGACAGGGACACTGAAGCTTTCTTT	CASSHPDRDTEAFF
15	TRBV19	TRBJ2-5	TRBD1	few	TGTGCCAGTAGCGAAAGGACAGGGCCTCAAGAGACCCAGTACTTC	CASSERTGPQETQYF
15	TRBV6-6	TRBJ2-5	TRBD1	few	TGTGCCAGCAGCTTCGGACAGGGGGATGGAGAGACCCAGTACTTC	CASSFGQGDGETQYF
14	TRBV20-1	TRBJ2-1	-	many	TGCAGTGCTAGCCTTGGTGCAGATGACAATGAGCAGTTCTTC	CSASLGADDNEQFF
15	TRBV6-2/TRBV6-3	TRBJ2-3	-	many	TGTGCCAGCAGTTACGGGACGGACGACACAGATACGCAGTATTTT	CASSYGTDDTDTQYF
15	TRBV20-1	TRBJ2-5	TRBD2	many	TGCAGTGCTAGCAGGACTAGCGGGAGGTATGAGACCCAGTACTTC	CSASRTSGRYETQYF
15	TRBV20-1	TRBJ2-2	TRBD1	-	TGCAGTGCTACCAACAGGGGAAAAAACACCGGGGAGCTGCTTTTT	CSATNRGKNTGELLF